These 27 T cell receptor beta chains were all obtained from the same sample, sequenced in a study of vaccination and CD4 T cells after COVID-19 (dated 2022 in TCRdb). Antigen specificity for these receptors is unknown. According to the study, the label for this sample's treatment or condition signals: approximately 9-day PBMC culture with coronavirus spike peptide pools or control peptides (ViraFEST assay). CD4+ T cells from unexposed donors were collected before the COVID-19 pandemic (2011-2018). The library relied on PCR. The sequencer listed for this sample is Illumina iSeq 100. At the Johns Hopkins FTIC core, DNA from the cultured CD4+ T cells underwent TCR sequencing with the Oncomine TCR Beta short-read assay. The QIAamp micro DNA kit was used to extract genomic DNA from the cultured CD4+ T cells. TCRdb reran the public reads through fastp at Q25 and MiXCR, keeping productive beta chains. Identical CDR3 proteins give one entry, which carries the most common genes and DNA. This sample comprises 12,000 or so distinct CDR3 sequences, around a third of them detected only once. The top ten clonotypes cover about 15% of the sample.

Material: CD4+ T cells from blood, cultured in vitro. The origin of the receptors is a human donor in good health.

V and J are TRBV5-1 and TRBJ2-5; 8 bases are a match to TRBD2. Germline CDR1 SGHRS, CDR2 YFSETQ. This CDR3 spans 13 amino acids. Trimming at V came to 4 bases and at J to 13 bases, leaving 12 bases not matched to a gene. CDR3 sequence (DNA): TGCGCCAGCAGCCTGCCCACTAGCGGCCACCCGTACTTC. It encodes CASSLPTSGHPYF. Based on the CDR3 plus reference TRBV5-1 and TRBJ2-5, the full variable domain is KAGVTQTPRYLIKTRGQQVTLSCSPISGHRSVSWYQQTPGQGLQFLFEYFSETQRNKGNFPGRFSGRQFSNSRSEMNVSTLELGDSALYLCASSLPTSGHPYFGPGTRLLVL.

The chain uses TRBV20-1 and TRBJ2-3; 7 nucleotides agree with TRBD2. CDR1 DFQATT and CDR2 SNEGSKA come from the germline V gene (reference sequence). V gave up 6 bases and J gave up 3 bases; unmatched junction bases: 18. This CDR3 spans 17 amino acids. The CDR3 DNA sequence: TGCAGTGCCGCCGGGGGGTTCTCGGGAGCGGGGACAGATACGCAGTATTTT. Translation: CSAAGGFSGAGTDTQYF.

CDR3 sequence: CASSWTANTEAFF. The CDR3 bases are TGTGCCAGCAGTTGGACAGCGAACACTGAAGCTTTCTTT. This sequence joins TRBV28 and TRBJ1-1; possible D gene TRBD1, 6 bases. The length of the CDR3 is 13 residues. V was cut by 4 bases and J by 1 base, with 7 bases left in between. Per germline, CDR1 MDHEN and CDR2 SYDVKM.

The rearrangement joins TRBV20-1 to TRBJ2-2; 8 bases fit TRBD2. CDR1 DFQATT and CDR2 SNEGSKA come from the germline V gene (reference sequence). V was pared by 0 bases and J by 4 bases, with 7 bases of the junction left unmatched. The CDR3 is made up of 16 amino acids. The CDR3 DNA follows: TGCAGTGCTAGAGATCCTAGCGGGTCGGGCACCGGGGAGCTGTTTTTT. Encoded protein: CSARDPSGSGTGELFF.

The chain links TRBV7-3 to TRBJ2-6; TRBD2 matches at 7 bases. The CDR3 loop spans 16 amino acids. Germline loops: CDR1 SGHTA, CDR2 FQGTGA. J lost 2 bases, V lost 0 bases, and 1 base had no gene match. The CDR3 reads CASSLTGGPGANVLTF. DNA for the CDR3: TGTGCCAGCAGCTTAACGGGAGGGCCTGGGGCCAACGTCCTGACTTTC.

In its sample, this clonotype was seen a few times. The chain has TRBV6-2 or TRBV6-3 and TRBJ1-1; possibly TRBD1 for D (5 bases). The V and J ends lost 5 bases and 3 bases respectively, with 22 bases between them. Germline CDR1 and CDR2: MNHEY and SVGEGT. The CDR3 has 17 amino acids. DNA of the CDR3: TGTGCCAGCAGTCTTGGGACCGGGACTCAACGTGACACTGAAGCTTTCTTT. This sequence encodes CASSLGTGTQRDTEAFF.

The chain is built from TRBV6-5 and TRBJ2-4; no definite D call. V was trimmed by 0 bases and J by 0 bases, leaving 12 bases between them. Germline CDR1 is MNHEY and CDR2 is SVGAGI. The CDR3 consists of 17 residues. The CDR3 region is CASSYSGWILAKNIQYF. CDR3 sequence (DNA): TGTGCCAGCAGTTACTCCGGATGGATACTAGCCAAAAACATTCAGTACTTC.

This clonotype was recorded once. The rearrangement uses TRBV12-3 or TRBV12-4 and TRBJ1-6; no clear D. Trimming pared 10 bases from V and 0 bases from J, leaving 7 bases between. The CDR3 runs to 13 residues. The CDR3 is CAIKSSYNSPLHF. The CDR3 DNA reads as TGTGCCATCAAGAGCTCCTATAATTCACCCCTCCACTTT.

The genes are TRBV19 and TRBJ2-3, with 12 bases identical to TRBD2. This CDR3 is built from 16 residues. The V gene's germline CDR1 is LNHDA and CDR2 SQIVND (reference sequence). The ends lost 4 bases at V and 0 bases at J; junction bases unmatched: 2. The CDR3 sequence: CASSKGTSGSTDTQYF. CDR3 sequence (DNA): TGTGCCAGTAGTAAGGGGACTAGCGGGAGCACAGATACGCAGTATTTT.

This clonotype appeared a few times. The chain employs TRBV20-1 and TRBJ2-4; no firm D call. The CDR3 is 14 residues long. V gave up 5 bases and J gave up 3 bases, with 14 bases separating them. Germline lookup yields CDR1 DFQATT and CDR2 SNEGSKA (reference sequence). Here the CDR3 DNA reads TGCAGTGCTGCGAAATCCGGGCTCAAAAACATTCAGTACTTC. It translates to CSAAKSGLKNIQYF.

The chain combines TRBV20-1 with TRBJ2-1; 12 bases match TRBD2. The CDR3 totals 17 residues. Losses at the gene ends were 6 bases for V and 4 bases for J; bases not matched to a gene: 13. Germline CDR1 DFQATT, CDR2 SNEGSKA (reference sequence). The chain's CDR3 is CSARGLAGMVPYNEQFF. The CDR3 coding sequence is TGCAGTGCCCGGGGACTAGCGGGCATGGTACCTTACAATGAGCAGTTCTTC.

The rearrangement links TRBV28 to TRBJ2-3; no firm D call. Germline V lookup: CDR1 MDHEN, CDR2 SYDVKM. The ends were cut back, 1 base at V and 4 bases at J, with 12 bases in the middle. The CDR3 contains 15 residues. CDR3 amino acids: CASSLYGLEADTQYF. The CDR3 DNA sequence: TGTGCCAGCAGTTTATACGGGTTAGAGGCAGATACGCAGTATTTT.

This chain joins TRBV29-1 and TRBJ2-7; possible D gene TRBD1, 5 bases. V gave up 4 bases and J gave up 3 bases, with 19 bases separating them. This CDR3 contains 15 residues. Germline CDR1 and CDR2: SQVTM and ANQGSEA. The CDR3 sequence is CSVGVWTLAVYEQYF. CDR3 coding DNA: TGCAGCGTTGGTGTTTGGACATTGGCAGTCTACGAGCAGTACTTC.

The V gene is TRBV27, the J gene TRBJ2-2; a possible D gene is TRBD2 (5 bases). CDR1 and CDR2 from the germline V gene are MNHEY and SMNVEV (reference sequence). Deletions cut 2 bases from V and 2 bases from J, with 6 bases between. There are 14 residues in the CDR3. CDR3 sequence (DNA): TGTGCCAGCAGTTTACCGGGAAACACCGGGGAGCTGTTTTTT. This translates into CASSLPGNTGELFF.

This clonotype was picked up a small number of times. This chain links TRBV28 with TRBJ1-5; D unresolved. V lost 2 bases, J lost 0 bases, and 11 bases lay in between. The CDR3 is 16 residues long. Germline assignment: CDR1 MDHEN and CDR2 SYDVKM. The CDR3 loop reads CASSLGRTYSNQPQHF. CDR3 DNA: TGTGCCAGCAGTTTAGGGAGGACTTATAGCAATCAGCCCCAGCATTTT.

Only a few counts were recorded for this clonotype. The rearrangement joins TRBV25-1 to TRBJ2-3; unclear D gene. Germline lookup yields CDR1 MGHDK and CDR2 SYGVNS. This CDR3 has 12 residues. Trimming stripped 5 bases from V and 3 bases from J, with 6 bases between. The CDR3 bases are TGTGCCAGCAGTTACAGAACAGATACGCAGTATTTT. Protein product: CASSYRTDTQYF.

The rearrangement joins TRBV5-1 to TRBJ2-7, with 10 bases matching TRBD2. CDR3 length equals 15 residues. Germline V gene data show CDR1 as SGHRS and CDR2 as YFSETQ. The V segment lost 1 base and the J segment 5 bases; nucleotides outside the gene matches: 6. In DNA form, the CDR3 reads TGCGCCAGCAGCTTGATGGCTAGCGGGAGCAACGAGCAGTACTTC. Encoded protein: CASSLMASGSNEQYF.

The chain uses TRBV5-1 and TRBJ2-7; a possible D gene is TRBD1 (6 bases). Deletions cut 2 bases from V and 3 bases from J, with 12 bases between. The CDR3 consists of 14 residues. Germline loops: CDR1 SGHRS, CDR2 YFSETQ. The CDR3 DNA reads as TGCGCCAGCAGCTTTCTACAGGGCAACTACGAGCAGTACTTC. It is translated as CASSFLQGNYEQYF.

The chain links TRBV6-1 to TRBJ2-6, with 7 bases identical to TRBD1. The CDR3 extends over 15 amino acids. Germline lookup yields CDR1 MNHNS and CDR2 SASEGT. The J segment lost 2 bases and the V segment lost 5 bases, leaving 3 bases of the junction unmatched. CDR3 sequence reads: CASSLQGAGANVLTF. CDR3 sequence (DNA): TGTGCCAGCAGTCTCCAGGGGGCTGGGGCCAACGTCCTGACTTTC.

The chain has TRBV19 and TRBJ2-7; the D call may be TRBD1 or TRBD2 (6 bases each). The CDR3 extends over 16 amino acids. V shed 3 bases and J shed 4 bases, with 19 bases lying between them. Germline-derived CDR1 and CDR2 are LNHDA and SQIVND (reference sequence). The CDR3 DNA reads TGTGCCAGTAGTATGATCCCGGGGGCCGGAGGTTACGAGCAGTACTTC. Its protein is CASSMIPGAGGYEQYF.

This clonotype was picked up a small number of times. V usage is TRBV20-1 and J usage is TRBJ2-5; 10 bases line up with TRBD2. With V trimmed by 2 bases and J by 5 bases, 5 bases remained unmatched. The CDR3 is 14 amino acids. CDR1 DFQATT and CDR2 SNEGSKA come from the germline V gene (reference sequence). For the CDR3, the DNA is TGCAGTGCTAGACACCGAGCGGGAGGGGAGACCCAGTACTTC. Protein sequence: CSARHRAGGETQYF.

This clonotype has just a few counts. V is TRBV4-3 and J is TRBJ1-5; D is unresolved. Looked up from germline, CDR1 is LGHNA and CDR2 is YSLEER. V was clipped by 0 bases and J by 6 bases, with 6 bases between them. This CDR3 spans 13 amino acids. The DNA for the CDR3 is TGCGCCAGCAGCCAAGACGGGGTTCAGCCCCAGCATTTT. Its protein product is CASSQDGVQPQHF.

This clonotype was seen a handful of times. The chain uses TRBV5-4 and TRBJ1-2; possibly TRBD1 for D (5 bases). Germline CDR1 and CDR2: SGHNT and YYREEE (reference sequence). The CDR3 contains 14 residues. Trimming left V 0 bases short and J 4 bases short, with 10 bases between. The CDR3 loop is CASSLDLTGYGYTF. CDR3 DNA sequence: TGTGCCAGCAGCTTGGATCTTACAGGCTATGGCTACACCTTC.

The CDR3 nucleotides read TGTGCCAGCAGCTTAGTTTCGGGGGCGGGGGATGAGCAGTTCTTC. Protein sequence: CASSLVSGAGDEQFF. The chain carries TRBV7-9 and TRBJ2-1; D possibly corresponds to TRBD2 (7 bases). Trimming took off 1 base at V and 8 bases at J, with 15 bases between the two ends. CDR1 and CDR2 (germline): SEHNR, FQNEAQ (reference sequence). The length of the CDR3 is 15 residues.

This clonotype is termed medium-sized. The chain carries TRBV20-1 and TRBJ2-7, with D uncertain. The CDR3 is 13 amino acids. Trimming shortened V by 0 bases and J by 3 bases, and 9 bases separated the two germline ends. Germline values: CDR1 DFQATT, CDR2 SNEGSKA (reference sequence). Written as DNA, the CDR3 is TGCAGTGCTAGAGAGCAGGATATCTACGAGCAGTACTTC. Its translation: CSAREQDIYEQYF.

The rearrangement uses TRBV19 and TRBJ1-6; D not certain. Germline V gene sequence: CDR1 LNHDA, CDR2 SQIVND (reference sequence). CDR3 size: 17 residues. Deletions cut 1 base from V and 0 bases from J, with 10 bases between. In DNA, the CDR3 is TGTGCCAGTAGTATAGCCCCAGCAAGCTCCTATAATTCACCCCTCCACTTT. Amino acid sequence: CASSIAPASSYNSPLHF. The full variable domain, its missing parts supplied by reference TRBV19 and TRBJ1-6, is DGGITQSPKYLFRKEGQNVTLSCEQNLNHDAMYWYRQDPGQGLRLIYYSQIVNDFQKGDIAEGYSVSREKKESFPLTVTSAQKNPTAFYLCASSIAPASSYNSPLHFGNGTRLTVT.

The rearrangement joins TRBV4-2 to TRBJ2-7; D might be TRBD2 (7 bases). The germline V and J ends were trimmed by 5 bases and 3 bases, with 17 bases remaining between them. The length of the CDR3 is 15 residues. Looked up from germline, CDR1 is LGHNA and CDR2 is YNFKEQ. CDR3 coding DNA: TGTGCCAGCAGCGCTACCGGGGGGCCTGTCTACGAGCAGTACTTC. Protein product: CASSATGGPVYEQYF.